This T cell receptor beta chain was observed in a study of cytomegalovirus exposure and HLA in healthy donors. Primers for the PCR totalled 60 Vbeta and 13 Jbeta. Sequencing was performed with immunoSEQ multiplex PCR; in TCRdb, only in-frame clones are kept and a portion is missing. The sample has approximately 120,000 clones; under 12% are singletons. The germline gives CDR1 SGDLS, CDR2 YYNGEE. The CDR3 has 16 residues. V lost 4 bases, J lost 0 bases, and 7 bases stayed unmatched. Sequenced material: PBMCs. This receptor was taken from a woman between 18 and 30 years old in good health and CMV-seropositive. V gene TRBV9 combines with J gene TRBJ2-3, with 8 nucleotides matching TRBD2. This CDR3 reads CASSPREGTSTDTQYF. As DNA, the CDR3 is TGTGCCAGCAGCCCCCGGGAGGGGACTAGCACAGATACGCAGTATTTT.